This T cell receptor beta chain was profiled in a study of siplizumab effects on memory and regulatory T cells. Profiling relied on immunoSEQ multiplex PCR, and the TCRdb table lists in-frame clones only, not all of them. The table has approximately 97,000 clones, about 93% seen once; the top ten hold around 1.1%. The CDR3 sequence is 15 residues long. V gave up 5 bases and J gave up 2 bases; unmatched junction bases: 6. The germline V gene encodes CDR1 MNHEY and CDR2 SVGAGI. This TCR derives from a human donor in good health. Sequenced input: CD4+ T cells sorted from blood. The rearrangement uses TRBV6-5 and TRBJ1-5; 7 positions match TRBD1. CDR3 region: CASSPDRARNQPQHF. The CDR3 DNA is TGTGCCAGCAGTCCCGACAGGGCCCGCAATCAGCCCCAGCATTTT.